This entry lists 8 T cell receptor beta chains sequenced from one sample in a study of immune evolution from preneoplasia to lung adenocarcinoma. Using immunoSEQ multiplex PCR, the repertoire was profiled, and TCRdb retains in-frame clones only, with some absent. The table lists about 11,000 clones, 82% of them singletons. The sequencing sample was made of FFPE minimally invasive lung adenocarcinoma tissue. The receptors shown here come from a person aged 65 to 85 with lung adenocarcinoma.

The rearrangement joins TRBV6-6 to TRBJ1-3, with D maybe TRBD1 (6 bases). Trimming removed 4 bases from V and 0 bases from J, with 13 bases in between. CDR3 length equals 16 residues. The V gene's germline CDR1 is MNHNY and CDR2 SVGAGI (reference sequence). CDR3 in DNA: TGTGCCAGCAGTTCCAAGGGGGACTACTCTGGAAACACCATATATTTT. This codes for CASSSKGDYSGNTIYF.

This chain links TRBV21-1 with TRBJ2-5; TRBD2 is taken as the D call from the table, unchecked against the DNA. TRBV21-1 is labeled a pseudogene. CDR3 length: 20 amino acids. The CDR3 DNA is TGTGCCAGCAGCAAAGTCGGGTCGGAGGGACTAGCGGGAGTTACAGAGACCCAGTACTTC. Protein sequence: CASSKVGSEGLAGVTETQYF.

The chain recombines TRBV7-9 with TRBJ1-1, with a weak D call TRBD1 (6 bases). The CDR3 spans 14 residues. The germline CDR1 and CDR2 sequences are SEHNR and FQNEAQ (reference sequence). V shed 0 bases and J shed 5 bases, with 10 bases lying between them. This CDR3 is CASSLAGGWTEAFF. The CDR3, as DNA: TGTGCCAGCAGCTTAGCAGGGGGTTGGACTGAAGCTTTCTTT.

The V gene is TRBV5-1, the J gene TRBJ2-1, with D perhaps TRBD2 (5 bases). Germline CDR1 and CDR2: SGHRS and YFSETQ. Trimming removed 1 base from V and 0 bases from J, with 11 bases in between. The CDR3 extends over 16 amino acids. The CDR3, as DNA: TGCGCCAGCAGCTTGTCCGGACTTAGCTCCTACAATGAGCAGTTCTTC. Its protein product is CASSLSGLSSYNEQFF.

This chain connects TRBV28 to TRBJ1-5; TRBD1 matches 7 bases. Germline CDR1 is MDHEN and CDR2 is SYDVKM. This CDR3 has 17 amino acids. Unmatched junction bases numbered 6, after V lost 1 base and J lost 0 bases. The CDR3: CASSLSPDRYSNQPQHF. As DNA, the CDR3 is TGTGCCAGCAGTTTATCCCCGGACAGGTATAGCAATCAGCCCCAGCATTTT.

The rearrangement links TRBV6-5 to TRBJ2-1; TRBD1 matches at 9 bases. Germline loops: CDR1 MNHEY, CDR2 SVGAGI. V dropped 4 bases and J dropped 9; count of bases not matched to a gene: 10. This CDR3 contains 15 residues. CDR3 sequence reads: CASSSWTGEFREQFF. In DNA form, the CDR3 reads TGTGCCAGCAGTTCGTGGACAGGGGAATTCCGTGAGCAGTTCTTC.

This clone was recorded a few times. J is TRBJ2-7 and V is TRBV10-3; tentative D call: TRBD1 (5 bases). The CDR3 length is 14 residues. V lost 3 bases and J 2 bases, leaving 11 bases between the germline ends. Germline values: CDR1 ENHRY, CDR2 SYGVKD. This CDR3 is CAISESGYPYEQYF. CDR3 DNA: TGTGCCATCAGTGAATCAGGGTACCCCTACGAGCAGTACTTC.

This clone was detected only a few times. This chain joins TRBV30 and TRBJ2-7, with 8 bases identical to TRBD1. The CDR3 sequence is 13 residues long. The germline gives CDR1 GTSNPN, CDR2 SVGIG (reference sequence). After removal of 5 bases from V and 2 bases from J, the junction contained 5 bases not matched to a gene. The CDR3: CAWSQGVPYEQYF. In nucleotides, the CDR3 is TGTGCCTGGTCACAGGGGGTTCCCTACGAGCAGTACTTC.